These 20 T cell receptor beta chains came from one sample sequenced in a study of shared T cell receptors in the human thymus (dated by TCRdb to the early 2020s). The library was made by the immunoSEQ multiplex PCR assay. TCRdb mirrors the immuneACCESS table, restricted to in-frame sequences. Some clones are absent from its copies; in checked studies, under half trace to an unresolved V gene, and the reason for the others is unknown. This sample is represented by some 700,000 clones; 70% to 90% of them were singletons. The top ten clones comprise approximately 0.01% of the sample. These data also featured in a second study, about human thymus T cells.

The specimen sequenced was thymocytes. Receptors originate from a girl in the first two years of life with a congenital heart defect. Donor details come from another sample of the same person, matched by shared clones.

The chain couples TRBV12-5 to TRBJ2-2, with 7 bases aligning to TRBD1. Germline-derived CDR1 and CDR2 are LGHNT and FRNRAP. The CDR3 runs to 15 residues. Losses at the gene ends were 3 bases for V and 3 bases for J; bases not matched to a gene: 4. The CDR3 bases are TGTGCTAGTGGTTTAAGGGGGCCGCACACCGGGGAGCTGTTTTTT. Protein: CASGLRGPHTGELFF.

The gene calls are TRBV5-1 and TRBJ2-1, with TRBD1 as a possible D gene (6 bases). Germline V gene lookup returns CDR1 SGHRS and CDR2 YFSETQ. The ends were cut back, 2 bases at V and 0 bases at J, with 12 bases in the middle. The CDR3 has 16 amino acids. The CDR3 reads CASSFNRDRSYNEQFF. CDR3 in DNA: TGCGCCAGCAGCTTTAACAGGGACCGCTCCTACAATGAGCAGTTCTTC.

The chain employs TRBV28 and TRBJ1-1; possible D gene TRBD1, 5 bases. V was clipped by 8 bases and J by 7 bases, with 11 bases between them. CDR3 length: 11 residues. Germline CDR1 reads MDHEN; CDR2 reads SYDVKM. The CDR3 DNA is TGTGCCAGCCATTGGGGCGGTGAAGCTTTCTTT. Its protein product is CASHWGGEAFF.

The rearrangement links TRBV27 to TRBJ2-7, with D possibly TRBD1 on 5 matching bases. CDR1 is MNHEY and CDR2 is SMNVEV in the germline V gene (reference sequence). The CDR3 covers 14 residues. Trimming removed 3 bases from V and 1 base from J, with 10 bases in between. The CDR3 sequence: CASSFDSKSYEQYF. As DNA, the CDR3 is TGTGCCAGCAGTTTCGACAGCAAGTCCTACGAGCAGTACTTC.

The chain carries TRBV4-1 and TRBJ1-4; D is unresolved. The length of the CDR3 is 15 residues. The ends were cut back, 3 bases at V and 0 bases at J, with 8 bases in the middle. Looked up from germline, CDR1 is MGHRA and CDR2 is YSYEKL. CDR3 amino acids: CASSQAGATNEKLFF. The CDR3 region has the DNA TGCGCCAGCAGCCAGGCTGGTGCAACTAATGAAAAACTGTTTTTT.

The chain combines TRBV15 with TRBJ2-7, with a tentative D call TRBD1 (5 bases). From germline, CDR1 is LNHNV and CDR2 YYDKDF (reference sequence). Trimming pared 0 bases from V and 4 bases from J, leaving 10 bases between. The CDR3 contains 14 residues. The CDR3 coding sequence is TGTGCCACCAGCAGAGATCGCCGACAGTACGAGCAGTACTTC. Translated: CATSRDRRQYEQYF.

Only one count was recorded for this clone. The gene calls are TRBV7-6 and TRBJ2-1; TRBD1 is a possible D gene (6 bases). This CDR3 has 15 amino acids. Trimming left V 7 bases short and J 4 bases short, with 17 bases between. Looked up from germline, CDR1 is SGHVS and CDR2 is FNYEAQ. The CDR3 is CASNLGGVGYNEQFF. The DNA for the CDR3 is TGTGCCAGCAACCTAGGGGGAGTGGGTTACAATGAGCAGTTCTTC. Together with reference TRBV7-6 and TRBJ2-1, the CDR3 gives the full variable domain: GAGVSQSPRYKVTKRGQDVALRCDPISGHVSLYWYRQALGQGPEFLTYFNYEAQQDKSGLPNDRFSAERPEGSISTLTIQRTEQRDSAMYRCASNLGGVGYNEQFFGPGTRLTVL.

The V gene is TRBV5-1, the J gene TRBJ2-1; 9 bases are shared with TRBD2. Germline CDR1 reads SGHRS; CDR2 reads YFSETQ. J lost 0 bases, V lost 0 bases, and 10 bases had no gene match. There are 19 residues in the CDR3. DNA of the CDR3: TGCGCCAGCAGCTTGGTGGGGACCCCTAGCGGGACCTCCTACAATGAGCAGTTCTTC. Translated, it gives CASSLVGTPSGTSYNEQFF.

A single count supports this clone. The rearrangement links TRBV6-1 to TRBJ1-5; TRBD1 agrees at 7 bases. The CDR3 has 15 residues. V was clipped by 4 bases and J by 5 bases; unmatched bases: 8. The germline V gene encodes CDR1 MNHNS and CDR2 SASEGT. The CDR3 DNA reads as TGTGCCAGCAGTGGTCCGGGACAGAGGGATCAGCCCCAGCATTTT. It codes for CASSGPGQRDQPQHF.

J is TRBJ1-6 and V is TRBV27; possible D gene TRBD1, 5 bases. The germline V gene has CDR1 MNHEY and CDR2 SMNVEV (reference sequence). Trimming left V 1 base short and J 6 bases short, with 16 bases between. CDR3 length equals 17 residues. The CDR3 sequence: CASSLWVGQRLNSPLHF. In nucleotides, the CDR3 is TGTGCCAGCAGTTTATGGGTGGGGCAGCGACTTAATTCACCCCTCCACTTT.

The chain uses TRBV5-8 and TRBJ2-7, with a possible D match to TRBD1 (6 bases). The CDR3 totals 16 residues. V shed 3 bases and J shed 2 bases, with 18 bases lying between them. In germline, CDR1 is SGHTS, CDR2 YDEGEE. The CDR3, as DNA: TGTGCCAGCAGCTACGTCAGGGACAATAGGGCCTACGAGCAGTACTTC. As protein: CASSYVRDNRAYEQYF.

V usage is TRBV6-6 and J usage is TRBJ1-2, with a weak D call TRBD1 (5 bases). This CDR3 contains 12 residues. Germline CDR1 MNHNY, CDR2 SVGAGI (reference sequence). The V end lost 6 bases, the J end lost 6 bases, and 11 bases lay between the germline ends. The DNA for the CDR3 is TGTGCCAGCAGCCCGGGGGGTGATGGCTACACCTTC. Residues: CASSPGGDGYTF.

This clone was detected once. This chain links TRBV20-1 with TRBJ2-1, with a weak D call TRBD2 (5 bases). V lost 5 bases to trimming and J lost 10 bases, with 9 bases between them. This CDR3 has 10 residues. Looked up from germline, CDR1 is DFQATT and CDR2 is SNEGSKA (reference sequence). CDR3 in amino acids: CSAERREQFF. CDR3 DNA sequence: TGCAGTGCTGAGAGGAGGGAGCAGTTCTTC.

The chain couples TRBV9 to TRBJ2-2, with 7 bases that match TRBD1. Germline loops: CDR1 SGDLS, CDR2 YYNGEE. This CDR3 is 19 amino acids long. The junction had 12 bases not matched to a gene; V was cut back by 0 bases and J by 1 base. The CDR3 nucleotides are TGTGCCAGCAGCGTAGACGATAGGGGGCCCACTCAGAACACCGGGGAGCTGTTTTTT. This gives the protein CASSVDDRGPTQNTGELFF.

This chain uses TRBV15 with TRBJ2-1, with TRBD1 matching 11 bases. The germline V gene has CDR1 LNHNV and CDR2 YYDKDF (reference sequence). Unmatched junction bases numbered 5, after V lost 1 base and J lost 3 bases. The CDR3 has 17 residues. CDR3 loop: CATSRGKGTGGYNEQFF. As DNA, the CDR3 is TGTGCCACCAGCAGAGGAAAAGGGACAGGGGGCTACAATGAGCAGTTCTTC.

This clone occurred a few times. The chain combines TRBV4-2 with TRBJ2-1, with a possible D match to TRBD2 (5 bases). Germline V gene lookup returns CDR1 LGHNA and CDR2 YNFKEQ. The V end was cut by 1 base, the J end by 4 bases, with 14 bases between. CDR3 size: 16 residues. The CDR3 loop is CASSQGSGNPYNEQFF. In nucleotides, the CDR3 is TGTGCCAGCAGCCAAGGCTCCGGGAACCCATACAATGAGCAGTTCTTC.

V usage is TRBV6-6 and J usage is TRBJ2-7; the D gene is possibly TRBD1 (5 bases). V was clipped by 7 bases and J by 4 bases, with 8 bases between them. Germline V gene sequence: CDR1 MNHNY, CDR2 SVGAGI (reference sequence). The CDR3 consists of 11 residues. The CDR3 loop is CASTQGYEQYF. The CDR3 region has the DNA TGTGCCAGCACCCAGGGATACGAGCAGTACTTC.

This rearrangement joins TRBV10-1 to TRBJ2-1, with 7 bases that match TRBD1. The CDR3 extends over 16 amino acids. The V gene's germline CDR1 is WNHNN and CDR2 SYGVQD (reference sequence). J was trimmed by 8 bases and V by 4 bases; bases with no gene match: 14. Written as DNA, the CDR3 is TGCGCCAGCAGTGGGAACAGGGGTCAGGGTCTCGATGAGCAGTTCTTC. It encodes CASSGNRGQGLDEQFF.

The gene calls are TRBV11-2 and TRBJ2-7; D is unclear. Between the trimmed V and J ends, which lost 3 bases and 2 bases, there was a span of 8 bases. The CDR3 contains 13 residues. Germline V gene sequence: CDR1 SGHAT, CDR2 FQNNGV. The CDR3 is CASSLHRAYEQYF. The CDR3 DNA sequence: TGTGCCAGCAGCTTGCACAGAGCCTACGAGCAGTACTTC. The full variable domain, its missing parts supplied by reference TRBV11-2 and TRBJ2-7, is EAGVAQSPRYKIIEKRQSVAFWCNPISGHATLYWYQQILGQGPKLLIQFQNNGVVDDSQLPKDRFSAERLKGVDSTLKIQPAKLEDSAVYLCASSLHRAYEQYFGPGTRLTVT.

J is TRBJ2-5 and V is TRBV9; maybe TRBD2 (6 bases). The germline gives CDR1 SGDLS, CDR2 YYNGEE. The CDR3 covers 14 residues. Trimming stripped 3 bases from V and 1 base from J, with 10 bases between. The CDR3 bases are TGTGCCAGCAGCGCGCGGGACTCCCAAGAGACCCAGTACTTC. Protein: CASSARDSQETQYF.